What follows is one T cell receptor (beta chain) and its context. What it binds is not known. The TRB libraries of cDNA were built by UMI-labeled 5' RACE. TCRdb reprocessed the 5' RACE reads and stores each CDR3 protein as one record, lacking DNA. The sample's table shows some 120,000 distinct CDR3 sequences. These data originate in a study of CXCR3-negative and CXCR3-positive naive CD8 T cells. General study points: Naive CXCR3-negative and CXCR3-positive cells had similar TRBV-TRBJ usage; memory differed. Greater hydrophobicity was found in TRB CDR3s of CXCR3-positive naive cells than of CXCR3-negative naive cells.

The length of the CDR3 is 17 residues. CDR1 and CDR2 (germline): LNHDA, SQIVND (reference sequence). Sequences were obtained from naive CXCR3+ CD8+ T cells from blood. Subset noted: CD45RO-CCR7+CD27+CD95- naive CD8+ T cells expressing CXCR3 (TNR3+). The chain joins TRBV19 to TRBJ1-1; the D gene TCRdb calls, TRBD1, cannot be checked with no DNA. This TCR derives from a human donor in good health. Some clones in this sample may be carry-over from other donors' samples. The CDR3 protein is CASSSITADSMNTEAFF.